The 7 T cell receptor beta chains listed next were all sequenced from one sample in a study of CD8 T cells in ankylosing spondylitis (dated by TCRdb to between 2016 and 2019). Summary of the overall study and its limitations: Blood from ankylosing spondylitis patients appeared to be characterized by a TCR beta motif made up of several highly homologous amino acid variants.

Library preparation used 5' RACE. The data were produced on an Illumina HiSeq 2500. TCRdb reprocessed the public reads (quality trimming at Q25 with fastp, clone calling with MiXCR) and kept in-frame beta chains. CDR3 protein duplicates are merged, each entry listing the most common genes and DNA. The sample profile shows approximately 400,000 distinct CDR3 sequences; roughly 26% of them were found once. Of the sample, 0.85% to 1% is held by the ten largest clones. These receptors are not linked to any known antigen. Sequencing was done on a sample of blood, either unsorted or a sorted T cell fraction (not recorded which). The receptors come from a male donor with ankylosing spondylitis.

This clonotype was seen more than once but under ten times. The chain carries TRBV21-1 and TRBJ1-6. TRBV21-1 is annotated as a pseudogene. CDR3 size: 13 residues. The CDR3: CASSKLEWAPLHF. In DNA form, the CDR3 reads TGTGCCAGCAGCAAACTCGAGTGGGCACCCCTCCACTTT.

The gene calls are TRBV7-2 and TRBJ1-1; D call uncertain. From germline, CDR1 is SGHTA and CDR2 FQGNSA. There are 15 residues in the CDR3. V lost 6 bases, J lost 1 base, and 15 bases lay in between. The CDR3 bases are TGTGCCAGCAGACTAATGGACGGTGAGAACACTGAAGCTTTCTTT. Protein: CASRLMDGENTEAFF. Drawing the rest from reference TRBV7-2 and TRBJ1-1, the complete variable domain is GAGVSQSPSNKVTEKGKDVELRCDPISGHTALYWYRQSLGQGLEFLIYFQGNSAPDKSGLPSDRFSAERTGGSVSTLTIQRTQQEDSAVYLCASRLMDGENTEAFFGQGTRLTVV.

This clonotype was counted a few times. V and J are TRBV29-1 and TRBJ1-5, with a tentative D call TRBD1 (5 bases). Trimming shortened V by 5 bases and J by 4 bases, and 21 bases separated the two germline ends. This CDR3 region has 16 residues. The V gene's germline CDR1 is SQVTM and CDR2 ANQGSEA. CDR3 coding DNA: TGCAGCGTTAGTTTCGGGACGGGCTATGGAAATCAGCCCCAGCATTTT. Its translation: CSVSFGTGYGNQPQHF.

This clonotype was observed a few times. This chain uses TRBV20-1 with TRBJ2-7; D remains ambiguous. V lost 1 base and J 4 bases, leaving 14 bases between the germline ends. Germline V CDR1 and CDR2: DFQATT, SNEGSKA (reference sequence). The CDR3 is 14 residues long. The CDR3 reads CSARGAQVGYEQYF. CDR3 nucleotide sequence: TGCAGTGCTAGAGGGGCCCAAGTTGGTTACGAGCAGTACTTC.

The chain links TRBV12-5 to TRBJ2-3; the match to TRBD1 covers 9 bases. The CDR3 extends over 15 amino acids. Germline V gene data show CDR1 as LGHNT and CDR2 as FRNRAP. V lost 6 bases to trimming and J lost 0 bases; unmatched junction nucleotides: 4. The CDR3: CASGGTGFSTDTQYF. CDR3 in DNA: TGTGCTAGTGGAGGGACAGGGTTTAGCACAGATACGCAGTATTTT. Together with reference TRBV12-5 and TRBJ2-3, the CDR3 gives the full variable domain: DARVTQTPRHKVTEMGQEVTMRCQPILGHNTVFWYRQTMMQGLELLAYFRNRAPLDDSGMPKDRFSAEMPDATLATLKIQPSEPRDSAVYFCASGGTGFSTDTQYFGPGTRLTVL.

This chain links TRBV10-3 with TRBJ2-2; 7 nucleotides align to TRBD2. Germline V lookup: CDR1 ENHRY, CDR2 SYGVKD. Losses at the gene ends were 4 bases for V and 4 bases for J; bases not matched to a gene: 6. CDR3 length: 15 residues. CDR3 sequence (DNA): TGTGCCATCAGTGGTGGGACTACCCTCACCGGGGAGCTGTTTTTT. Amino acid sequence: CAISGGTTLTGELFF.

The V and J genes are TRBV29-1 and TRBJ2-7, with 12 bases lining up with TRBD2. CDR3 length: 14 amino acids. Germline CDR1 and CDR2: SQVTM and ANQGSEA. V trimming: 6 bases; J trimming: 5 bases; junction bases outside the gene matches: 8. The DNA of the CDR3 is TGCAGCGTGAAGAGACTAGCGGGAGAAAACGAGCAGTACTTC. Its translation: CSVKRLAGENEQYF.